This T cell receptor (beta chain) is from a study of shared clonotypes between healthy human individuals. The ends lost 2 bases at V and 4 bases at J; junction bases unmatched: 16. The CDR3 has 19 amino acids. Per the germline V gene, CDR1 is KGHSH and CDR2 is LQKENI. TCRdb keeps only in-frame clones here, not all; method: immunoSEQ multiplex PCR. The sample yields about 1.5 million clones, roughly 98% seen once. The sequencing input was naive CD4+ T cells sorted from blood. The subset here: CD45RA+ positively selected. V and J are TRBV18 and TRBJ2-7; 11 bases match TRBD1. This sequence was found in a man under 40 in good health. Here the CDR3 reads CASSPLTGTGGISKYEQYF. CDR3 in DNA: TGTGCCAGCTCACCATTGACCGGGACAGGGGGTATCAGTAAGTACGAGCAGTACTTC.